This entry describes one T cell receptor (beta chain). What it binds is not known. 5' RACE with UMI labels generated the TRB cDNA libraries. TCRdb derives one entry per CDR3 protein from the 5' RACE reads, leaving out DNA. The repertoire table contains about 130,000 distinct CDR3 sequences. The source of the sample is a study of CXCR3-negative and CXCR3-positive naive CD8 T cells. The naive CD8+ gate required CD45RO-CCR7+CD27+CD95- phenotype. This CDR3 has 14 residues. The germline gives CDR1 MNHEY, CDR2 SVGAGI. Study-level results: The study found more hydrophobic TRB CDR3s in CXCR3-positive naive cells than in CXCR3-negative naive cells.

The clonotype originates from a human donor in good health. Some clones in this sample may be carry-over from other donors' samples. The J gene is TRBJ2-1, the V gene TRBV6-5; TCRdb calls TRBD1, which cannot be checked without DNA. The sequenced sample consisted of naive CXCR3- CD8+ T cells from blood. Subset specified: CD45RO-CCR7+CD27+CD95- naive CD8+ T cells lacking CXCR3 (TNR3-). CDR3 amino acids: CASSYSDSHNEQFF.